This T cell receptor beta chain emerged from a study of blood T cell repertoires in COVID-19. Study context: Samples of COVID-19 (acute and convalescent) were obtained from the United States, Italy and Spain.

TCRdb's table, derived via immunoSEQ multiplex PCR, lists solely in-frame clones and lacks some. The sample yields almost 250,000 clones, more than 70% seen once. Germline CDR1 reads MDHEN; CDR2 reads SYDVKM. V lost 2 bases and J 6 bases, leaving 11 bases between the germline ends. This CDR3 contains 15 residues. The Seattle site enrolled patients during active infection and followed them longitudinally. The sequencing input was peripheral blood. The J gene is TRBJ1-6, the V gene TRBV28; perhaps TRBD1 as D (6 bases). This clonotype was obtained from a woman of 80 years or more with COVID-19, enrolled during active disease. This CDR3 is CASSLPGQSNSPLHF. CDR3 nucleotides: TGTGCCAGCAGTTTACCCGGACAGTCTAATTCACCCCTCCACTTT.